The TCR beta chain described here comes from a study of blood T cell repertoires in COVID-19. Data came from immunoSEQ multiplex PCR; TCRdb stores just in-frame clones and leaves some out. The sample includes approximately 260,000 clones, 70% to 90% of them seen just once. The clonotype was recovered from a woman in her 70s with acute or convalescent COVID-19. Sequenced sample: peripheral blood.

The CDR3 DNA is TGCGCCAGCAGCGAGCCGCAGGGTGAAGCTTTCTTT. Translated: CASSEPQGEAFF. This rearrangement joins TRBV5-1 to TRBJ1-1; TRBD1 might be the D (5 bases). Deletions cut 4 bases from V and 7 bases from J, with 11 bases between. There are 12 residues in the CDR3. The germline V gene has CDR1 SGHRS and CDR2 YFSETQ.